Sequencing of this T cell receptor beta chain was carried out in a study of shared clonotypes between healthy human individuals. Across the whole study: The plates for each donor numbered three CD4 naive, three CD4 memory, two CD8 naive and one CD8 memory.

TCRdb's copy holds only in-frame clones and misses some; the assay was immunoSEQ multiplex PCR. The sample lists about 680,000 clones; about 92% were seen once. Naivety among CD8 cells was defined by CD45RO negativity and positive CCR7 selection, thereby excluding terminally differentiated effector memory CD45RA+ cells. This clone appeared a single time. Trimming left V 4 bases short and J 5 bases short, with 5 bases between. CDR3 length equals 11 residues. Germline loops: CDR1 MDHEN, CDR2 SYDVKM. This receptor was taken from a man between 25 and 39 years old in good health. Sequencing was performed on naive CD8+ T cells sorted from blood. The gene calls are TRBV28 and TRBJ1-1; D not resolved. Written as DNA, the CDR3 is TGTGCCAGCAGTTCCCGAACTGAAGCTTTCTTT. Residues: CASSSRTEAFF.